A single sample gave rise to the 17 T cell receptor beta chains below, sequenced in a study of CD8+CD57+ T cells in acquired aplastic anemia. The template used for profiling TCR beta VDJ and CDR3 was genomic DNA. TCRdb fed the reads into MiXCR, producing one record per CDR3 protein. The sample carries hundreds of thousands of distinct CDR3 sequences, approximately 58% recorded once. CD8+CD57+ cell expansion, shown by flow cytometry, had occurred in the patients selected for sequencing. Material: sorted CD4+, CD8+, or CD8+CD57+ T cells (not recorded which) from PBMCs. These receptors all come from a human donor with aplastic anemia.

This clonotype came up once. The V gene is TRBV2, the J gene TRBJ2-1; 14 positions match TRBD2. CDR1 and CDR2 (germline): SNHLY, FYNNEI. CDR3 length: 17 residues. V gave up 6 bases and J gave up 7 bases; unmatched junction bases: 11. CDR3: CASRETSGGATLNEQFF. The CDR3 DNA follows: TGTGCCAGCAGGGAGACTAGCGGGGGGGCCACGTTGAATGAGCAGTTCTTC.

The chain combines TRBV14 with TRBJ1-1; D is undetermined. CDR3 size: 14 residues. V was cut by 4 bases and J by 4 bases, with 13 bases left in between. In germline, CDR1 is SGHDN, CDR2 FVKESK. The CDR3 nucleotides read TGTGCCAGCAGCCCCACCCGCTTTGGCACTGAAGCTTTCTTT. Translating it yields CASSPTRFGTEAFF.

This clonotype was counted ten times or more. V is TRBV9 and J is TRBJ2-2; 10 bases fit TRBD2. This CDR3 comprises 18 residues. Germline trimming cut 1 base from V and 6 bases from J; bases unmatched to any gene: 12. Germline-derived CDR1 and CDR2 are SGDLS and YYNGEE. The CDR3 region is CASSVQTASGSFAGELFF. CDR3 DNA sequence: TGTGCCAGCAGCGTACAAACCGCTAGCGGGAGTTTTGCCGGGGAGCTGTTTTTT.

The CDR3 nucleotides read TGCAGCGTTGGGAATAGGGTGAACACCGGGGAGCTGTTTTTT. Its protein is CSVGNRVNTGELFF. The V and J genes are TRBV29-1 and TRBJ2-2; unclear D gene. The germline V and J ends were trimmed by 4 bases and 1 base, with 10 bases remaining between them. Germline values: CDR1 SQVTM, CDR2 ANQGSEA. The CDR3 is 14 residues long.

In this sample, this clonotype turned up many times. The chain combines TRBV30 with TRBJ1-1; TRBD1 matches 8 bases. The V and J ends lost 5 bases and 1 base, in that order; junction bases with no gene match: 6. Germline loops: CDR1 GTSNPN, CDR2 SVGIG (reference sequence). The CDR3 extends over 14 amino acids. The DNA of the CDR3 is TGTGCCTGGCACCCAGGGGGCGCGAACACTGAAGCTTTCTTT. Its translation is CAWHPGGANTEAFF.

This clonotype has only a few counts. The J gene is TRBJ1-2, the V gene TRBV9, with 7 bases fitting TRBD1. CDR1 and CDR2 from the germline V gene are SGDLS and YYNGEE. The CDR3 runs 13 residues. V lost 2 bases and J lost 7; bases outside the gene matches: 5. The DNA of the CDR3 is TGTGCCAGCAGCGTGGGGACAGAAGGTGGCTACACCTTC. This gives the protein CASSVGTEGGYTF.

The chain is built from TRBV6-5 and TRBJ2-7; D not certain. CDR1 and CDR2 from the germline V gene are MNHEY and SVGAGI. The CDR3 contains 14 residues. V was pared by 5 bases and J by 2 bases, with 13 bases between. CDR3 DNA: TGTGCCAGCAGTGCCACAACTTTGACCTACGAGCAGTACTTC. It encodes CASSATTLTYEQYF.

This clonotype has a handful of counts. The V call is TRBV9, the J call TRBJ1-1; D possibly corresponds to TRBD1 (5 bases). CDR3 length: 12 residues. V was pared by 2 bases and J by 7 bases, with 9 bases between. Germline lookup yields CDR1 SGDLS and CDR2 YYNGEE. Here the CDR3 DNA reads TGTGCCAGCAGCGTGCGGGACGGTGAAGCTTTCTTT. This sequence encodes CASSVRDGEAFF.

The chain uses TRBV19 and TRBJ1-1; the D is unclear. V was cut by 3 bases and J by 6 bases, with 8 bases left in between. The V gene's germline CDR1 is LNHDA and CDR2 SQIVND (reference sequence). This CDR3 contains 12 residues. The CDR3 region is CASSIAEAEAFF. DNA for the CDR3: TGTGCCAGTAGTATTGCAGAGGCTGAAGCTTTCTTT.

This clonotype occurred once. V usage is TRBV7-2 and J usage is TRBJ2-7; D ambiguous. The CDR3 spans 13 residues. Germline values: CDR1 SGHTA, CDR2 FQGNSA. V was pared by 3 bases and J by 2 bases, with 8 bases between. CDR3 residues: CASSFPTAYEQYF. CDR3 DNA sequence: TGTGCCAGCAGCTTCCCGACCGCCTACGAGCAGTACTTC. The variable domain in full, with the rest retrieved from reference TRBV7-2 and TRBJ2-7, is GAGVSQSPSNKVTEKGKDVELRCDPISGHTALYWYRQSLGQGLEFLIYFQGNSAPDKSGLPSDRFSAERTGGSVSTLTIQRTQQEDSAVYLCASSFPTAYEQYFGPGTRLTVT.

The chain is built from TRBV7-2 and TRBJ1-3; D gene uncertain. Germline loops: CDR1 SGHTA, CDR2 FQGNSA. V gave up 4 bases and J gave up 0 bases, with 7 bases separating them. The CDR3 length is 14 residues. The CDR3 sequence is CASSSPDSGNTIYF. Here the CDR3 DNA reads TGTGCCAGCAGCTCCCCTGACTCTGGAAACACCATATATTTT.

Concerning this clonotype: A single base separates this from a much larger clone, so it may be a read error. This chain uses TRBV5-1 with TRBJ2-7, with 7 bases lining up with TRBD2. TRBJ2-1 matches the DNA end more closely, so the J call is doubtful. The CDR3 loop spans 15 amino acids. CDR1 is SGHRS and CDR2 is YFSETQ in the germline V gene. This chain's CDR3 is CAGSFLAGDKNEQFF. The CDR3 region has the DNA TGCGCCGGCAGCTTCCTGGCGGGAGATAAAAATGAGCAGTTCTTC.

This chain links TRBV7-2 with TRBJ2-7; the D call may be TRBD1 or TRBD2 (5 bases each). Trimming shortened V by 4 bases and J by 6 bases, and 16 bases separated the two germline ends. The CDR3 is 14 amino acids. Germline V gives CDR1 SGHTA, CDR2 FQGNSA. The CDR3, as DNA: TGTGCCAGCAGCTGGGGACGGACTTTAACCGAGCAGTACTTC. The encoded protein is CASSWGRTLTEQYF.

V is TRBV5-1 and J is TRBJ2-7; the D is unclear. Germline V CDR1 and CDR2: SGHRS, YFSETQ. This CDR3 has 14 amino acids. V dropped 2 bases and J dropped 3 bases, with 12 bases sitting between them. The CDR3 sequence: CASSLSQYNYEQYF. The CDR3 bases are TGCGCCAGCAGCTTAAGTCAGTATAACTACGAGCAGTACTTC.

To note about this clonotype: This may stem from a read error, because a much larger clone lies one nucleotide away. The chain employs TRBV10-3 and TRBJ2-5; possibly TRBD2 for D (5 bases). Trimming pared 5 bases from V and 2 bases from J, leaving 18 bases between. From germline, CDR1 is ENHRY and CDR2 SYGVKD. CDR3 length equals 16 residues. CDR3 protein: CAISYSSPGLQETQYF. DNA of the CDR3: TGTGCCATCAGTTACTCGAGTCCAGGACTTCAAGAGACCCAGTACTTC.

Concerning this clonotype itself: Just one base apart from a much larger clone, this may be a read error. The chain employs TRBV5-1 and TRBJ2-1; 7 bases are shared with TRBD1. J lost 7 bases, V lost 5 bases, and 9 bases had no gene match. CDR1 SGHRS and CDR2 YFSETQ come from the germline V gene. The CDR3 spans 14 residues. Here the CDR3 reads CASRGLPQGNEQFF. The CDR3 coding sequence is TGCGCCAGCAGGGGGCTCCCACAGGGGAATGAGCAGTTCTTC.

In its sample, this clonotype was seen many times. The J gene is TRBJ2-2, the V gene TRBV7-9; maybe TRBD1 (6 bases). The CDR3 totals 17 residues. V was clipped by 1 base and J by 0 bases, with 12 bases between them. From germline, CDR1 is SEHNR and CDR2 FQNEAQ (reference sequence). CDR3 DNA sequence: TGTGCCAGCAGCTTAGTAAAACAGGGAACGAACACCGGGGAGCTGTTTTTT. Translation gives CASSLVKQGTNTGELFF.